This T cell receptor (beta chain) comes out of a study of shared clonotypes between healthy human individuals. Points from the study as a whole: An anticipated effect of sequencing depth on clonotype sharing among donors was recognized. Non-shared clonotypes had lower generation probabilities than those shared by all four donors.

Original data processing: Owing to the provision of junction-only sequences devoid of quality scores by immunoSEQ, filtering differed. TCRdb's copy holds only in-frame clones and misses some; the assay was immunoSEQ multiplex PCR. D and trimming were read from the DNA, whereas the V and J calls and clone size are those reported in that table. The data show a few hundred thousand clones, with 96% seen just once and approximately 0.32% held by the top ten. Donors comprised healthy HIV-negative adults lacking recent acute infections or vaccinations. Concerning this clone itself: No antigen is known for it.

The V end lost 2 bases, the J end lost 2 bases, and 9 bases lay between the germline ends. In germline, CDR1 is KGHSH, CDR2 LQKENI. The CDR3 consists of 14 residues. The sequencing input was memory CD8+ T cells sorted from blood. Subset indicated: CD45RO+ cells pooled with CCR7-negative TemRA cells. The V call is TRBV18, the J call TRBJ2-5; maybe TRBD1 (6 bases). This TCR was recovered from a young man in good health. CDR3 residues: CASSPGTPQETQYF. DNA of the CDR3: TGTGCCAGCTCACCAGGGACACCTCAAGAGACCCAGTACTTC.